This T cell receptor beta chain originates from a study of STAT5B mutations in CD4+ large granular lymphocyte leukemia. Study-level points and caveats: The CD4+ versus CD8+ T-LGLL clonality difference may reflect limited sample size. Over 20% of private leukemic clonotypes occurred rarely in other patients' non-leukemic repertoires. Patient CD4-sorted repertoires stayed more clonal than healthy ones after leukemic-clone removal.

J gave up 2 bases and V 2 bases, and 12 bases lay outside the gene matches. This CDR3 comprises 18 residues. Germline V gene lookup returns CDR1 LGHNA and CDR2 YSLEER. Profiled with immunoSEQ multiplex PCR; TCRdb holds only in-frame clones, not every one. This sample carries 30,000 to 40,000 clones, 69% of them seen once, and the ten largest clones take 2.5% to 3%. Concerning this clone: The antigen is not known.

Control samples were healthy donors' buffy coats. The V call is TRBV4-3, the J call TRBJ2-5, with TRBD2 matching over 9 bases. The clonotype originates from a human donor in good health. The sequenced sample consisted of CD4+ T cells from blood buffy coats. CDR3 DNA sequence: TGCGCCAGCAGCCAACAGAGGGGTGCGGGGGGGCTGCAAGAGACCCAGTACTTC. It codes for CASSQQRGAGGLQETQYF.